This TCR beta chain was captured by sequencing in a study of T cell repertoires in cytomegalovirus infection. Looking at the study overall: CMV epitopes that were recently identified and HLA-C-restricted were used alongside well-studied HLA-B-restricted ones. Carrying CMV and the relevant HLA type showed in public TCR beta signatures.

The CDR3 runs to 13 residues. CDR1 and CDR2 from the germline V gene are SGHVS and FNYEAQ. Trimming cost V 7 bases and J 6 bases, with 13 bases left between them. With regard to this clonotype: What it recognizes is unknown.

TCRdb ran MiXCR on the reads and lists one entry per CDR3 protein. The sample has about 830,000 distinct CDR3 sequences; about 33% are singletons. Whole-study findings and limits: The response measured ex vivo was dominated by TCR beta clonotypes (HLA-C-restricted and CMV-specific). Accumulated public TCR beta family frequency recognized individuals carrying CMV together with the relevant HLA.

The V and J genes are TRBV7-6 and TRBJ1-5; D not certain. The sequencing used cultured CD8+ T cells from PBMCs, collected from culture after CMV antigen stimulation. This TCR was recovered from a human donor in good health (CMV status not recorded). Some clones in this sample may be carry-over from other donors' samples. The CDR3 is CASTPEGSQPQHF. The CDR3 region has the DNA TGTGCCAGCACCCCAGAAGGAAGTCAGCCCCAGCATTTT.